This T cell receptor beta chain derives from a study of cytomegalovirus exposure and HLA in healthy donors (dated 2017 in TCRdb). About the study as a whole: According to an earlier analysis of a few hundred of the donors, about 179 million T cells yielded 120 million or so unique TCR beta sequences and less than 300 Gb of sequence data. Of the roughly 400 genotyped donors, less than 85% were placed in the genetic ancestry cluster associated with self-reported Caucasian donors. About 300 gigabases of sequencing data and approximately 91 million unique TCR sequences made up an early release that covered approximately 620 HLA-typed donors. Both class I and class II loci were covered by HLA typing, at four-digit resolution. The study profiled the T cell repertoires of around 700 subjects by immunosequencing and related them to cytomegalovirus serostatus. Donor age, sex, ethnicity and CMV serostatus were collected together with the repertoire data. Every discovery cohort repertoire had been produced on one sequencing platform. Among about 360 genotyped donors of the cohort, an average of approximately 240,000 unique TCR beta nucleotide sequences were sequenced per donor, about a sixth of them non-productive. The study combined high-throughput TCR immunosequencing, statistical association of individual TCRs with disease status, and machine learning to predict cytomegalovirus infection status. In addition to the first cohort of 500 to 850 subjects, a separate validation cohort of approximately 110 different subjects was used. The number of donors typed differed by locus, with about 620-630 for A, B, C, DRB1 and DQB1, approximately 500 for DQA1, over 600 for DPA1, and some 440 for DPB1. The study was designed to test whether signatures of past pathogen exposure could be identified by cataloging public T cell receptors. The later analysis used no new phenotypic data to find candidate immune exposures, relying instead on TCR beta sequences and their occurrence across donors. Because of strong linkage in the cohort, a few DR-DQ haplotypes were treated as single units for association and clustering. Genome-wide SNP genotypes for about 60% of the roughly 670 donors were used in a later genetic analysis, which treated that subset as a discovery cohort. To decide whether each TCR beta V gene segment behaved as functional or pseudogenic, an earlier analysis of approximately 620 of the donors relied on high-throughput TCR beta sequencing. A later analysis re-analyzed previously published TCR beta repertoires from 500 to 700 donors and added high-resolution HLA genotyping to study TCR occurrence patterns. The full study reports these points: Most CMV-associated TCR beta chains appeared to be HLA-restricted in a later analysis, and the HLA associations seemed to be driven largely by CMV exposure. The presence/absence analyses assumed that sequencing depth was roughly uniform across donors, and that assumption may not be true. The 87-base-pair reads could not distinguish some IMGT-functional V segments, including TRBV6-2 and TRBV6-3, so those segments were excluded. In a later analysis, the rate of TCR association differed among HLA loci, with DRB1 alleles having the most associated TCRs and HLA-C alleles having the fewest. In a later genetic analysis, fewer N-insertions in productive TCRs were reported among donors in an Asian-associated ancestry cluster than the roughly 700-donor mean. A cluster of highly shared sequence variants was judged likely to be a technical artifact of the sequencing pipeline. For the cohort, immune exposure information was limited to CMV serostatus. When HLA alleles, especially DR and DQ, strongly co-occurred, attributing TCR associations to individual alleles was difficult. Because HLA typing was unavailable for some donors at each locus, only the typed subset was used in association tests. This cohort had only TCR beta chains sequenced, and the lack of alpha or paired-chain data limited which features could be detected. In a later analysis, HLA-associated TCR beta chains showed more clonal expansion and lower generation probabilities than non-associated chains that were equally common. The authors suggested that the approach could potentially be generalized to other disease states and immunological phenotypes. Linkage disequilibrium might explain the correlated functional status among segregating V segments, but an unknown experimental factor could not be excluded. According to a later analysis, parvovirus B19, influenza, CMV and Epstein-Barr virus appeared linked to several top co-occurrence clusters. Most TCR sequences were observed very rarely across donors, whereas some public TCRs were present in many individuals. An earlier analysis of approximately 530 of the donors showed that most TCR beta V segments appeared in productive rearrangements either about 87% or about 30% of the time, which broadly matched IMGT annotations. The earlier analysis of some 560 of the donors excluded roughly 17 rarely observed V segments, including chromosome 9 orphons, because counts were too low. In a later genetic analysis, a missense DCLRE1C variant was associated with V-gene and J-gene trimming of TCR beta chains, and the association was replicated in an independent cohort. The classifier was reported to diagnose cytomegalovirus status with high specificity and sensitivity in both the original cohort and the validation cohort. At a false discovery rate of 0.05, a later analysis linked around 17,000 TCR beta sequences to specific HLA alleles. Three of the identified cytomegalovirus-associated TCR beta chains were confirmed in vitro to be specific for cytomegalovirus antigens. A further reported finding was that TCR beta sequences accurately predicted the HLA-A and HLA-B alleles for most subjects in the first cohort. The study listed 164 TCR beta chains as associated with cytomegalovirus.

The method was the immunoSEQ multiplex PCR assay. For the multiplex PCR, a mixture combining 60 forward primers for TCR Vbeta segments and 13 reverse primers for TCR Jbeta segments was used. A multiplex PCR assay on genomic DNA amplified the CDR3 region of rearranged TCR beta genes. On the Illumina HiSeq System, the amplified TCR beta libraries were sequenced as 87-base-pair reads. In the paper's pipeline: Across the roughly 600 repertoires, a later analysis counted roughly 84 million unique TCR beta chains, roughly 11 million of which were shared by at least two donors. Raw reads were error-corrected and collapsed into unique sequences with a nearest-neighbor algorithm that merged closely related sequences to remove PCR and sequencing errors. CDR3 sequences were aligned to IMGT reference sequences to assign V, D and J gene segments. For a sequence to be retained, a match of at least six nucleotides to both a V gene segment and a J gene segment was required. Rearrangements were classified as productive when the CDR3 lacked stop codons and remained in frame with V and J, and all other rearrangements were classified as non-productive. CDR3 was defined according to IMGT convention as the region running from the second conserved V-encoded cysteine to the conserved J-encoded phenylalanine. Sequences without an unambiguous match to a single V gene segment were excluded from the earlier analysis of over 500 of the donors. An earlier analysis of 500 to 600 of the donors classified V segments as functional when productive rearrangements were above 56.7% and as segregating when the standard deviation between donors was above 5%. A statistical classification framework was developed to diagnose cytomegalovirus status using the catalog of TCR beta chain sequences. In a later analysis, V and J genes were assigned by comparing TCR nucleotide sequences against IMGT/GENE-DB human TR gene sequences. The TCRdist pipeline was used in a later analysis to assign CDR3 sequences and most-parsimonious VDJ recombination scenarios. In a later analysis, each TCR beta chain was defined by its CDR3 amino acid sequence together with its V-gene family, and reads lacking a unique V-gene family were excluded. In a later analysis, around 650 highly shared, low-generation-probability nucleotide sequences were removed to address suspected cross-contamination and a sequencing artifact. In a later analysis, a clonal expansion index was calculated for each public chain from normalized within-repertoire ranks of inferred template counts. Generation probabilities in a later analysis came from a VDJ recombination model fitted to out-of-frame rearrangements, and those results were checked against IGoR. In a later analysis, hypergeometric tests were used to score TCR-TCR, TCR-HLA and TCR-CMV co-occurrence, with a repertoire-size bias correction applied to TCR pairs. In a later analysis, false discovery rates were estimated by permuting HLA or CMV assignments 20 times. In a later analysis, co-occurring TCRs were grouped with DBSCAN, and TCRdist sequence similarity was added when clustering was performed within HLA-allele-positive subsets. For co-occurrence clustering, repertoires with fewer than 30,000 or more than 120,000 public chains were excluded, along with four to six repertoires with anomalous nucleotide sharing. The source is immuneACCESS, and TCRdb retained only in-frame sequences with V and J called. Part of the clones is not carried over; for the studies checked, unresolved V genes explain less than half of this, and the remainder is unexplained. V and J calls and clone size follow that table, whereas D and trimming were derived from the DNA. The sample table contains about 110,000 clones; only one count was recorded for 74% of them. The ten largest account for about 2.6% of the sample.

The cohort consisted of hundreds of healthy bone marrow donors. At the time of sampling, every cohort member was nominally healthy, though immune exposures that went unrecorded were likely present. The donor tested CMV seropositive and was one of the 289 seropositive cohort members. Each donor provided a peripheral blood sample, and peripheral blood mononuclear cells were used for TCR beta sequencing. The Qiagen DNeasy Blood Extraction Kit was used to extract genomic DNA from the blood cell samples. This clone was picked up a small number of times. The antigen it binds to is not known. Nothing much larger sits one base from this clone, and base qualities are not available. The germline V and J ends show losses of 3 bases and 8 bases respectively, and no gene match explains 6 bases of the junction. CDR1 MNHNS and CDR2 SASEGT are derived from the germline V gene. The cysteine opens and the phenylalanine closes a CDR3 of 13 amino acids. The kept DNA is CDR3 alone, 39 bases in frame from the first base.

This sequence uses TRBV6-1 and TRBJ1-2, with TRBD1 matching 7 junction bases. Sequences were obtained from PBMCs. This receptor was taken from a man aged 45-65 years in good health and CMV-seropositive. The DNA reads TGTGCCAGCAGTGACCGACAGGGCGGCGGCTACACCTTC. Its protein is CASSDRQGGGYTF.